The rows below give T cell receptor beta chains drawn from one sample of a study of human T cells and chemical hapten exposure. MiXCR, applied by TCRdb to the RACE reads, yields one record per CDR3 protein. The sample shows fewer than 150,000 distinct CDR3 sequences, approximately 12% of them seen only once. The material was whole blood, obtained in connection with sensitization to the hapten diphenylcyclopropenone (DPC). These receptors all come from a woman aged 18-30 years with alopecia areata. Some clones in this sample may be carry-over from other donors' samples. Each CDR3 is given with its conserved first and last residue. D genes are given only for firm matches. Size is omitted from some rows. Given values are once, few, many or a class for expanded clones.

j_call,clone_size,d_call,v_call,cdr3_nt,cdr3_aa
TRBJ1-1,few,TRBD1,TRBV20-1,TGCAGTGCTAGTAGGGGACAGAACACTGAAGTTTTCTTT,CSASRGQNTEVFF
TRBJ2-7,NA,NA,TRBV4-3,TGCGCCAGCAGCCAAGGGCGGGGAAGCTCCTACGAGCAGTACTTC,CASSQGRGSSYEQYF
TRBJ2-3,many,TRBD1,TRBV20-1,TGCAGTGCTAGACCCTCTAAGGGGGACAGGGGAAATACGCAGTATTTT,CSARPSKGDRGNTQYF
TRBJ2-7,NA,TRBD2,TRBV5-1,TGCGCCAGCAGCTTGAGCCTAGCGGGGGGCTCCTACGAGCAGTACTTC,CASSLSLAGGSYEQYF
TRBJ2-3,many,NA,TRBV12-3/TRBV12-4,TGTGCCAGCAGTTTAAGAGGGGGTTACACAGATACGCAGTATTTT,CASSLRGGYTDTQYF
TRBJ1-5,few,TRBD1,TRBV19,TGTGCCAGTAGTCTCGGGACAGTAAGCAATCAGCCCCAGCATTTT,CASSLGTVSNQPQHF
TRBJ2-6,NA,NA,TRBV28,TGTGCCAGCACCTCACGGGGGGCGCAGTCCGGGGCCAACGTCCTGACTTTC,CASTSRGAQSGANVLTF
TRBJ1-5,NA,NA,TRBV30,TGTGCCTGGAGTCTCCAGGGGTTTCAGCCCCAGCATTTT,CAWSLQGFQPQHF
TRBJ1-6,many,NA,TRBV10-2,TGCGCCAGCAGGGGCAATATGGGTTCTAATTCACCCCTCCACTTT,CASRGNMGSNSPLHF
TRBJ2-7,NA,NA,TRBV11-2,TGTGCCAGCAGCTTCCGCCAAAATTCCTACGAGCAGTACTTC,CASSFRQNSYEQYF
TRBJ2-7,many,TRBD1,TRBV4-1,TGCGCCAGCAGCCAAGTTGAAGGGGGCCCCTACGAGCAGTACTTC,CASSQVEGGPYEQYF
TRBJ2-1,many,TRBD2,TRBV7-2,TGTGCCAGCAGGTTAGCGGGGGGGCTTGGTGAGCAGTTCTTC,CASRLAGGLGEQFF
TRBJ2-3,once,NA,TRBV27,TGTGCCAGCAGCCCCTACTACACAGATACGCAGTATTTT,CASSPYYTDTQYF
TRBJ2-7,NA,TRBD1,TRBV20-1,TGCAGTGCTCTCGACAGGGTAGGCTACGAGCAGTACTTC,CSALDRVGYEQYF
TRBJ1-2,NA,NA,TRBV9,TGTGCCAGCAGCGAGGGTGGCGGGGAGGATGGCTACACCTTC,CASSEGGGEDGYTF
TRBJ2-2,few,NA,TRBV30,TGTGCCTGGAGTGAATATAGTAACACCGGGGAGCTGTTTTTT,CAWSEYSNTGELFF
TRBJ1-1,NA,NA,TRBV7-2,TGTGCCAGCAGCCTGAGGGGTGTGGACACTGAAGCTTTCTTT,CASSLRGVDTEAFF
TRBJ2-1,NA,NA,TRBV29-1,TGCAGCGTTGAAGATCCGGGGAATGAGCAGTTCTTC,CSVEDPGNEQFF
TRBJ2-1,many,TRBD2,TRBV20-1,TGCAGTGCTAGAAGGCAGGAGGGCGGGGGGGCCTCCTACAATGAGCAGTTCTTC,CSARRQEGGGASYNEQFF
TRBJ2-1,NA,TRBD2,TRBV10-1,TGCGCCAGCAGTGAGTGGCCCACTAGCGACTCCTACAATGAGCAGTTCTTC,CASSEWPTSDSYNEQFF
TRBJ1-3,many,TRBD1,TRBV10-3,TGTGCCATCGGGACAGGGGCGTTCTCTGGAAACACCATATATTTT,CAIGTGAFSGNTIYF
TRBJ1-1,many,NA,TRBV11-2,TGTGCCAGCAGCTTAGAACGCAACACTGAAGCTTTCTTT,CASSLERNTEAFF
TRBJ1-4,many,NA,TRBV4-3,TGCGCCAGCAGCCAATCCGGGAGCAATGAAAAACTGTTTTTT,CASSQSGSNEKLFF
TRBJ1-6,few,TRBD1,TRBV10-2,TGCGCCAGCAGAGATGACAGGGGGCGGTCACCCCTCCACTTT,CASRDDRGRSPLHF
TRBJ2-5,many,NA,TRBV11-2,TGTGCCAGCAGCTGGGGACCCCTCTGGGACCAGTACTTC,CASSWGPLWDQYF
TRBJ2-3,NA,TRBD2,TRBV20-1,TGCAGTGCCCTTACCCCCGGGACTAGCGGGGGGTGGGGGGATACGCAGTATTTT,CSALTPGTSGGWGDTQYF
TRBJ1-1,NA,NA,TRBV5-6,TGTGCCAGCAGCTACGGGGGAACAACTGAAGCTTTCTTT,CASSYGGTTEAFF
TRBJ1-3,few,NA,TRBV7-9,TGTGCCAGCAGCTTAGTCCCTTTCAATGGACGTGCCTCTGGAAACACCATATATTTT,CASSLVPFNGRASGNTIYF
TRBJ2-2,NA,NA,TRBV5-6,TGTGCCAGCAGCTTGCCAACAGGGCTGCGCACCGGGGAGCTGTTTTTT,CASSLPTGLRTGELFF
TRBJ2-7,NA,TRBD1,TRBV2,TGTGCCAGCACACGGGACAGGGCTTTTTACGAGCAGTACTTC,CASTRDRAFYEQYF
TRBJ2-5,NA,NA,TRBV28,TGTGCCAGCCATGGGGCTGGAGGGAAAGAGACCCAGTACTTC,CASHGAGGKETQYF
TRBJ1-1,many,NA,TRBV20-1,TGCAGTGCTGACGTGGGGAGGACCACTGAAGTTTTCTTT,CSADVGRTTEVFF
TRBJ1-3,few,NA,TRBV12-3/TRBV12-4,TGTGCCAGCAGCCCTAGCGGCAACTCTGGAAACACCATATATTTT,CASSPSGNSGNTIYF
TRBJ2-3,few,NA,TRBV5-1,TGCGCCAGCAGCACGGAGGACGATTTGGCAGATACGCAGTATTTT,CASSTEDDLADTQYF
TRBJ1-2,NA,TRBD1,TRBV5-6,TGTGCCAGCAGCTTGGCCGACAGGGATTCCTATGGCTACACCTTC,CASSLADRDSYGYTF
TRBJ2-7,NA,TRBD1,TRBV5-6,TGTGCCAGCAGCCTCCGGGACAGGGTTCTCGAGCAGTACTTC,CASSLRDRVLEQYF
TRBJ2-3,many,TRBD2,TRBV6-4,TGTGCCAGCAGTGAAAGCGGGGGGGCCACAGATACGCAGTATTTT,CASSESGGATDTQYF
TRBJ2-7,many,NA,TRBV5-8,TGTGCCAGCAGCTTGTGGGGGGTCCGGGACGGAGCCTACGAGCAGTACTTC,CASSLWGVRDGAYEQYF
TRBJ2-1,NA,TRBD1,TRBV30,TGTGCCTGGAGTGTAGGGACAGGGTCCTACAATGAGCAGTTCTTC,CAWSVGTGSYNEQFF
TRBJ2-3,NA,NA,TRBV6-5,TGTGCCAGCAGTTTCGAACGGGCGGGTAGCACAGATACGCAGTATTTT,CASSFERAGSTDTQYF
TRBJ2-7,many,TRBD1,TRBV7-9,TGTGCCAGCAGCTTCCCGGGACAGGGAAGCGAGCAGTACTTC,CASSFPGQGSEQYF
TRBJ2-7,few,NA,TRBV3-1,TGTGCCAGCAGCCAAGATCCGGCGGAGCAGTACTTC,CASSQDPAEQYF
TRBJ2-7,few,NA,TRBV6-6,TGTGCCAGCAGTTACTCTTCCGGGAACTACGAGCAGTACTTC,CASSYSSGNYEQYF
TRBJ2-7,few,TRBD1,TRBV4-3,TGCGCCAGCAGCCATGGCCCGGGACAGGGCTACGAGCAGTACTTC,CASSHGPGQGYEQYF
TRBJ2-4,few,NA,TRBV28,TGTGCCAGCAGTCCCGGGACGTTACCGGGGATTCAGTACTTC,CASSPGTLPGIQYF
TRBJ2-7,NA,TRBD1,TRBV6-5,TGTGCCAGCAGACGGACAGGGGCGTACGAGCAGTACTTC,CASRRTGAYEQYF
TRBJ2-7,NA,NA,TRBV7-8,TGTGCCAGCAGCCCGCGGACTGTTCCCTACGAGCAGTACTTC,CASSPRTVPYEQYF
TRBJ2-5,NA,NA,TRBV12-3/TRBV12-4,TGTGCCAGCAGCAACTCCCGGCGACAAGAGACCCAGTACTTC,CASSNSRRQETQYF
TRBJ2-2,NA,NA,TRBV7-8,TGTGCCAGCAGCACCTCGGAAGGGGGTGTTAACACCGGGGAGCTGTTTTTT,CASSTSEGGVNTGELFF
TRBJ1-1,NA,NA,TRBV6-2/TRBV6-3,TGTGCCAGCCGGGGCCTGAACACTGAAGCTTTCTTT,CASRGLNTEAFF
TRBJ2-2,few,NA,TRBV7-6,TGTGCCAGCAGCCGGGCCCAGGGCGGCGGGAACACCGGGGAGCTGTTTTTT,CASSRAQGGGNTGELFF
TRBJ1-5,NA,NA,TRBV20-1,TGCAGTGCTAGAGATAACCTAGTCGGAAATCAGCCCCAGCATTTT,CSARDNLVGNQPQHF
TRBJ1-2,many,NA,TRBV27,TGTGCCAGCAAGGGAACAGGGAACTATGGCTACACCTTC,CASKGTGNYGYTF
TRBJ2-3,few,NA,TRBV20-1,TGCAGTGCTAGAGGGACTTATAGCACAGATACGCAGTATTTT,CSARGTYSTDTQYF
TRBJ2-3,many,TRBD2,TRBV6-2/TRBV6-3,TGTGCCAGCAGTTGGACTAGCGGGGGGGCAGATACGCAGTATTTT,CASSWTSGGADTQYF
TRBJ2-7,NA,NA,TRBV19,TGTGCCAGTAGCCCCACCGGCCGGGAGCAGTACTTC,CASSPTGREQYF
TRBJ2-1,NA,TRBD1,TRBV11-2,TGTGCCAGCAGCTTAACCTCCGGGACAGGGGGCTACAATGAGCAGTTCTTC,CASSLTSGTGGYNEQFF
TRBJ1-2,NA,NA,TRBV7-2,TGTGCCAGCAACCCCACCCCCTTTACGTCGACGAGAGCTAACTATGGCTACACCTTC,CASNPTPFTSTRANYGYTF
TRBJ1-2,few,NA,TRBV7-2,TGTGCCAGCAGCTTAGGTCAGGGATCCAACTATGGCTACACCTTC,CASSLGQGSNYGYTF
TRBJ1-2,NA,NA,TRBV19,TGTGCCAGTAGTATTCGGAACAGCAACTATGGCTACACCTTC,CASSIRNSNYGYTF